The clone carrying this T cell receptor (beta chain) showed up many times. The data were taken from a study of T-cell reconstitution after alpha-beta-depleted transplantation in children. As it was prepared, the TCRbeta library received unique molecular identifiers. Each CDR3 protein gets one entry after TCRdb re-called the PCR reads with MiXCR. This sample has 600,000 to 700,000 distinct CDR3 sequences, with roughly 15% found just once. This clonotype originated in a human donor who donated a stem cell graft to a child with acute myeloid leukemia. This specimen was PBMCs from the stem cell graft donor, taken from the stem cell graft.

The CDR3: CASSLGSAYGYTF. CDR3 nucleotides: TGTGCCAGCAGCTTAGGGAGTGCCTATGGCTACACCTTC. V gene TRBV7-2 combines with J gene TRBJ1-2; D unresolved. This CDR3 spans 13 amino acids. The V end lost 1 base, the J end lost 4 bases, and 7 bases lay between the germline ends. Per the germline V gene, CDR1 is SGHTA and CDR2 is FQGNSA.